Described below is a single T cell receptor beta chain sequence and its context. CDR1 is KGHSH and CDR2 is LQKENI in the germline V gene. V was trimmed by 3 bases and J by 8 bases, leaving 16 bases between them. The CDR3 has 14 amino acids. Assay used: immunoSEQ multiplex PCR; TCRdb lists only in-frame clones, some missing. The table includes some 200,000 clones, approximately 90% detected once. The sample belongs to a study of T cell responses to AZD1222 COVID-19 vaccine. The J gene is TRBJ1-2, the V gene TRBV18; D may be TRBD1 (6 bases). The source is an adult who received the AZD1222 COVID-19 vaccine. The sequencing used peripheral blood, collected 28 days after the second AZD1222 dose. The DNA of the CDR3 is TGTGCCAGCTCACCCCAGGGGCCCGGCGGCGGCTACACCTTC. Amino acids: CASSPQGPGGGYTF.